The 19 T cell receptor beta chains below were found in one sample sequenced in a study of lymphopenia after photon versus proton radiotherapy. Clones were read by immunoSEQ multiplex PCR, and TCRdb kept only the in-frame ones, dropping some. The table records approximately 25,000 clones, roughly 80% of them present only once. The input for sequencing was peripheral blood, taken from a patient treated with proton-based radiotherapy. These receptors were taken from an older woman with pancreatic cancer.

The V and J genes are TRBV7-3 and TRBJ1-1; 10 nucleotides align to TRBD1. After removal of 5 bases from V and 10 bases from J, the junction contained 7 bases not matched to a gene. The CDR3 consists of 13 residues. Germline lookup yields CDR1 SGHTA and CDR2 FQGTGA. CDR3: CASSPDRGRAAFF. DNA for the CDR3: TGTGCCAGCAGCCCCGACAGGGGGCGCGCAGCTTTCTTT.

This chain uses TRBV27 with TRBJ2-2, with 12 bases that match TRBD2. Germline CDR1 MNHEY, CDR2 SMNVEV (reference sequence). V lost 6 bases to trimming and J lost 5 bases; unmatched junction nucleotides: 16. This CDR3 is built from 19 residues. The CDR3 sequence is CASSRGASGRALRTGELFF. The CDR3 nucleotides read TGTGCCAGCAGCAGGGGCGCTAGCGGGAGGGCCCTACGGACCGGGGAGCTGTTTTTT.

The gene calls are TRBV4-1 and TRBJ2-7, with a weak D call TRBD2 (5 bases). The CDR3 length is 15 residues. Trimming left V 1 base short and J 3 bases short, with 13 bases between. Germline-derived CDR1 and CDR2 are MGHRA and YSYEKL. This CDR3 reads CASSQVQPGNYEQYF. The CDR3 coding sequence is TGCGCCAGCAGCCAAGTCCAACCGGGGAACTACGAGCAGTACTTC.

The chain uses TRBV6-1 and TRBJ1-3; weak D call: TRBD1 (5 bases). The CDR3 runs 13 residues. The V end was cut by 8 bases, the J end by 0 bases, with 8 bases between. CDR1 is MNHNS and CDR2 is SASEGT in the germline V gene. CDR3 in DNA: TGTGCCAGCTGTGGGGCCTCTGGAAACACCATATATTTT. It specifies CASCGASGNTIYF.

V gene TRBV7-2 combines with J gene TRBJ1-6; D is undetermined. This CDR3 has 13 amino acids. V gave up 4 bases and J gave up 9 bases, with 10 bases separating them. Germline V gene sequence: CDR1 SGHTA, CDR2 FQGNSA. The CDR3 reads CASSSAGVSPLHF. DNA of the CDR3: TGTGCCAGCAGCTCCGCCGGGGTTTCACCCCTCCACTTT.

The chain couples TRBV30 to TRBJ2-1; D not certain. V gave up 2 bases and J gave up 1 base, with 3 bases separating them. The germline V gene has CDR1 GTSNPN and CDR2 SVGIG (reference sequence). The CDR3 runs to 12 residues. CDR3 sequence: CAWSSSYNEQFF. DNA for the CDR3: TGTGCCTGGAGTAGTTCCTACAATGAGCAGTTCTTC.

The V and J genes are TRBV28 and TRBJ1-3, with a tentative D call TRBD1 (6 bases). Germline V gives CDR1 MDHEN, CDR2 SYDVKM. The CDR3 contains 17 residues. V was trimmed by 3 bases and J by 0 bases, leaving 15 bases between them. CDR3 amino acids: CASSLITGQTSGNTIYF. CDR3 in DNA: TGTGCCAGCAGTTTGATAACAGGGCAAACCTCTGGAAACACCATATATTTT.

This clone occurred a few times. The CDR3 DNA is TGTGCCGCAAGCGGTTTGAACACTGAAGCTTTCTTT. It encodes CAASGLNTEAFF. The genes are TRBV30 and TRBJ1-1, with D unresolved. V lost 8 bases to trimming and J lost 0 bases, with 10 bases between them. The CDR3 loop spans 12 amino acids. The germline CDR1 and CDR2 sequences are GTSNPN and SVGIG (reference sequence).

The CDR3 loop is CASSQTGYNQPQHF. The DNA for the CDR3 is TGTGCCAGCTCACAGACAGGATACAATCAGCCCCAGCATTTT. The chain combines TRBV18 with TRBJ1-5; TRBD1 is a possible D gene (6 bases). The CDR3 runs to 14 residues. With 4 bases removed from V and 3 bases from J, the gap between germline ends came to 10 bases. Germline lookup yields CDR1 KGHSH and CDR2 LQKENI.

CDR3 DNA: TGTGCCAGTAGTATAGCCCTCTGGACAGACTATGGCTACACCTTC. This gives the protein CASSIALWTDYGYTF. The V gene is TRBV19, the J gene TRBJ1-2; D possibly corresponds to TRBD1 (6 bases). CDR3 length: 15 amino acids. V was pared by 1 base and J by 3 bases, with 12 bases between. Germline assignment: CDR1 LNHDA and CDR2 SQIVND (reference sequence).

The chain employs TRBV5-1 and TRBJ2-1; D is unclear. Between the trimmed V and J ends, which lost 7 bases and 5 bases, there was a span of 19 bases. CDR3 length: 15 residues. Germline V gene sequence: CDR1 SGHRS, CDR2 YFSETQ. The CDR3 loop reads CASGARPNLNNEQFF. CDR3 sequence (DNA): TGCGCCAGCGGCGCACGGCCCAACCTCAACAATGAGCAGTTCTTC.

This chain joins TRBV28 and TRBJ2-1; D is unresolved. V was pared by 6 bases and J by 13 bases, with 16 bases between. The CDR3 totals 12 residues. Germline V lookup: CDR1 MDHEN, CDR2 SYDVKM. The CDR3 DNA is TGTGCCAGCAGCCCTAAATTGCTAGGACAGTTCTTC. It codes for CASSPKLLGQFF.

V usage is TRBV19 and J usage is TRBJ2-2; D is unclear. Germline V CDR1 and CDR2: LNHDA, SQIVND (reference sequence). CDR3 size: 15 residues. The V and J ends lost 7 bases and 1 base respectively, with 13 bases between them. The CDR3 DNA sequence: TGTGCCAGTACCTCATGGGGTCAGAACACCGGGGAGCTGTTTTTT. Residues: CASTSWGQNTGELFF. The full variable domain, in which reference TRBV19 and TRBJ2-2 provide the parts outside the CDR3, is DGGITQSPKYLFRKEGQNVTLSCEQNLNHDAMYWYRQDPGQGLRLIYYSQIVNDFQKGDIAEGYSVSREKKESFPLTVTSAQKNPTAFYLCASTSWGQNTGELFFGEGSRLTVL.

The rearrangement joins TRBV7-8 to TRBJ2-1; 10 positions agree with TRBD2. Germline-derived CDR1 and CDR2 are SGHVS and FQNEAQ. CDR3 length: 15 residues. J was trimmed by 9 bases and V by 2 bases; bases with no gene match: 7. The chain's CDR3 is CASSLLAGVVGEQFF. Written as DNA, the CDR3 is TGTGCCAGCAGCTTACTAGCGGGAGTGGTTGGTGAGCAGTTCTTC. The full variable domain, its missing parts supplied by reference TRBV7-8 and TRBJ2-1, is GAGVSQSPRYKVAKRGQDVALRCDPISGHVSLFWYQQALGQGPEFLTYFQNEAQLDKSGLPSDRFFAERPEGSVSTLKIQRTQQEDSAVYLCASSLLAGVVGEQFFGPGTRLTVL.

The CDR3 here is CASMEGPFSGNTIYF. The CDR3 bases are TGTGCCAGCATGGAGGGACCTTTCTCTGGAAACACCATATATTTT. The chain combines TRBV6-6 with TRBJ1-3, with D maybe TRBD1 (5 bases). The CDR3 runs to 15 residues. The V gene lost 7 bases and the J gene lost 0 bases, with 13 bases spanning the gap. Germline values: CDR1 MNHNY, CDR2 SVGAGI (reference sequence).

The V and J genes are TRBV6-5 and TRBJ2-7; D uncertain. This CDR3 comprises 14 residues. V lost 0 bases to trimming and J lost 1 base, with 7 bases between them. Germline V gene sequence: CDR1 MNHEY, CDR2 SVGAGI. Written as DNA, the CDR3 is TGTGCCAGCAGTTACTCGGGTCTTTCCTACGAGCAGTACTTC. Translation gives CASSYSGLSYEQYF.

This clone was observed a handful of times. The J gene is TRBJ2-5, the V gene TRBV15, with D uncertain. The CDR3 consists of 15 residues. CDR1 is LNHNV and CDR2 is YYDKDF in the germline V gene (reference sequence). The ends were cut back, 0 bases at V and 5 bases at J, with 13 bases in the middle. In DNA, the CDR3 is TGTGCCACCAGCAGAGATGGGGTCCTCCGGGAGACCCAGTACTTC. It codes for CATSRDGVLRETQYF. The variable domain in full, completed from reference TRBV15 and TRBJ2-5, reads DAMVIQNPRYQVTQFGKPVTLSCSQTLNHNVMYWYQQKSSQAPKLLFHYYDKDFNNEADTPDNFQSRRPNTSFCFLDIRSPGLGDTAMYLCATSRDGVLRETQYFGPGTRLLVL.

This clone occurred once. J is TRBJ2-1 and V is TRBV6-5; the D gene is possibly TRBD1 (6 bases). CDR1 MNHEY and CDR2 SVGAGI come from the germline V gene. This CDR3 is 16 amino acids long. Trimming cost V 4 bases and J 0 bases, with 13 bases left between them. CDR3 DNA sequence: TGTGCCAGCAGTTCCGAGACAGGCCCCTCCTACAATGAGCAGTTCTTC. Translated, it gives CASSSETGPSYNEQFF.

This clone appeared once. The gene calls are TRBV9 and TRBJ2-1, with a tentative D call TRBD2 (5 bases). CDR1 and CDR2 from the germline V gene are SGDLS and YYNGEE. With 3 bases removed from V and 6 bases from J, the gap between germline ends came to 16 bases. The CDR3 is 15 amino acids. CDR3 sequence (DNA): TGTGCCAGCAGCGCCCATCGGACTGCCACCAATGAGCAGTTCTTC. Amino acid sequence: CASSAHRTATNEQFF.